This T cell receptor (beta chain) was profiled in a study of T cells in Graves' hyperthyroidism and ophthalmopathy. This clonotype was detected many times. V lost 3 bases and J lost 4, with 12 bases in between. Germline CDR1 SEHNR, CDR2 FQNEAQ (reference sequence). CDR3 length: 14 residues. Amplified TCR beta CDR3 regions came from RNA transcripts. RT-PCR in the first round (using the HTBI primer set) targeted the TCR CDR3. TCRdb analysed the multiplex PCR reads with MiXCR anew, one entry per CDR3 protein. The sample has roughly 500,000 distinct CDR3 sequences; around a fifth are singletons. Enrolled ophthalmopathy patients presented with a Clinical Activity Score of at least 3, a NOSPECS grade of at least 4, and disease duration under 3 months.

The chain uses TRBV7-9 and TRBJ1-1; possibly TRBD1 for D (6 bases). The sequence derives from a woman aged 65 to 85 with Graves' ophthalmopathy. The sample was blood. CDR3 DNA: TGTGCCAGCAGCTTGGGGGGGGCGGTCACTGAAGCTTTCTTT. Protein: CASSLGGAVTEAFF.